This TCR beta chain stems from a study of shared clonotypes between healthy human individuals. The table came from immunoSEQ multiplex PCR; TCRdb's copy has only in-frame clones and leaves some out. The sample consists of some 580,000 clones, around 97% of them appearing once. A remark on this clone: Antigen specificity is unknown.

Study-wide results and limits: When naive CD4 clonotypes were compared across a handful of donors, approximately 5% were shared. Naive subsets tended to show greater estimated richness than memory subsets.

Adult donors, all healthy and HIV-negative, had no recent acute infections or vaccinations. Sequencing was carried out using naive CD4+ T cells sorted from blood. Regarding subset: CD45RA+ positively selected. This TCR was sampled from a woman in her twenties or thirties in good health.

The CDR3 DNA reads as TGCGCCAGCAGCCGCGGGACTAGAGACTACGAGCAGTACTTC. This translates into CASSRGTRDYEQYF. V is TRBV4-1 and J is TRBJ2-7; 8 bases are shared with TRBD2. Germline values: CDR1 MGHRA, CDR2 YSYEKL. The CDR3 extends over 14 amino acids. V dropped 4 bases and J dropped 3; count of bases not matched to a gene: 5.